This T cell receptor (beta chain) was sequenced during a study of T cell responses to AZD1222 COVID-19 vaccine. General study results and limits: The span of vaccine-associated CD4 TCRs extended across spike, with dominance at 160-218 and 743-854. Only a handful of AZD1222 recipients tested seropositive at baseline. Sampling captured repertoires only after the peak T cell response.

Of note for this clone: Antigen unknown.

Profiled with immunoSEQ multiplex PCR; TCRdb holds only in-frame clones, not every one. The repertoire consists of 150,000 to 200,000 clones, with around 88% occurring once and the leading ten covering about 7.2%. Germline lookup yields CDR1 LNHNV and CDR2 YYDKDF (reference sequence). Trimming took off 5 bases at V and 8 bases at J, with 10 bases between the two ends. The CDR3 is made up of 12 amino acids. This TCR came from an adult in good health. This chain joins TRBV15 and TRBJ1-3; D perhaps matches TRBD1 (5 bases). The starting material was peripheral blood, obtained on day 0 of AZD1222 vaccination. DNA for the CDR3: TGTGCCACCAGCGCCCAGGGAGACACCATATATTTT. This encodes CATSAQGDTIYF.